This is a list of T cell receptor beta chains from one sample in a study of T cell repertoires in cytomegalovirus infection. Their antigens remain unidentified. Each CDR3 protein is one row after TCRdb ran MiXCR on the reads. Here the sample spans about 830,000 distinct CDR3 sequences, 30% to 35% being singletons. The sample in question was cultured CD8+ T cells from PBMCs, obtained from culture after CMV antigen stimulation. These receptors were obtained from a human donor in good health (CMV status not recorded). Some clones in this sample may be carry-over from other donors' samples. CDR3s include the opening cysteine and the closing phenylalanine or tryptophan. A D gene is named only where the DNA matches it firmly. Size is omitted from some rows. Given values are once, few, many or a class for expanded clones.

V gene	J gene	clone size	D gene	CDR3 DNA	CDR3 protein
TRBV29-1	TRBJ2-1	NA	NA	TGCAGCGTTGACGGATTCTCCTACAATGAGCAGTTCTTC	CSVDGFSYNEQFF
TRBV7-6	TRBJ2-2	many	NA	TGTGCCAGCAGCCCGGAAGGGGGAATCACCGGGGAGCTGTTTTTT	CASSPEGGITGELFF
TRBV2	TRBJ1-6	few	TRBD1	TGTGCCAGCAGTGTCGAAGGGGGCCAAAATAATTCACCCCTCCACTTT	CASSVEGGQNNSPLHF
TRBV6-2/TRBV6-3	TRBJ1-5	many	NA	TGTGCCAGCAGTTACTCCGCAGGCAATCAGCCCCAGCATTTT	CASSYSAGNQPQHF
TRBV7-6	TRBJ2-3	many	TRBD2	TGTGCCAGCAGCTTAGCGACTAGCGGGGGCACAGATACGCAGTATTTT	CASSLATSGGTDTQYF
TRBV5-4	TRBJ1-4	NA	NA	TGTGCCAGCAGCCAACACCCCGGCACTGAAAAACTGTTTTTT	CASSQHPGTEKLFF
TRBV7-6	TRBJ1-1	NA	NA	TGTGCCAGCAGCTTCGTAATGGGCGCTGAAGCTTTCTTT	CASSFVMGAEAFF
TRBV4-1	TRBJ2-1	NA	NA	TGCGCCAGCAGCCAAGGAACCTCTCGTGCCCTAAATGAGCAGTTCTTC	CASSQGTSRALNEQFF
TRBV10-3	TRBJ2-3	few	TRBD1	TGTGCCATCAGTGAGTCGACAGGGGAGACAGATACGCAGTATTTT	CAISESTGETDTQYF
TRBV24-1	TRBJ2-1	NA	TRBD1	TGTGCCACCAGCGCCAGGGGGTCAAGCTACAATGAGCAGTTCTTC	CATSARGSSYNEQFF
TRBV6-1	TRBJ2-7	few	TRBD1	TGTGCCAGCAGTAGGTGGGGACAGGAGGCCAATTACGAGCAGTACTTC	CASSRWGQEANYEQYF
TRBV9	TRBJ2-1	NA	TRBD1	TGTGCCAGCAGTCCGACAGGGGTGGGGAACAATGAGCAGTTCTTC	CASSPTGVGNNEQFF
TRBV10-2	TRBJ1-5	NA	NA	TGCGCCAGCAGTGACTCGGGGGGCAATCAGCCCCAGCATTTT	CASSDSGGNQPQHF
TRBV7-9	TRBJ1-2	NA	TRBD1	TGTGCCAGCAGCCCTCCCGGGACAGCTCCCTATGGCTACACCTTC	CASSPPGTAPYGYTF
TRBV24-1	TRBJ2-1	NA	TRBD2	TGTGCCACCGGACTAGCGGGGGGGCCTGATGAGCAGTTCTTC	CATGLAGGPDEQFF
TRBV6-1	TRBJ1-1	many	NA	TGTGCCAGCAGTGAAGCCCCCGATTATCTAAACACTGAAGCTTTCTTT	CASSEAPDYLNTEAFF
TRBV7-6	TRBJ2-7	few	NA	TGTGCCAGCAGCTTAGATGGGATCTCCTACGAGCAGTACTTC	CASSLDGISYEQYF
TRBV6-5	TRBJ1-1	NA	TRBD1	TGTGCCAGCAGTTACGTAAACAGGGGGGGTCGCGAAGCTTTCTTT	CASSYVNRGGREAFF
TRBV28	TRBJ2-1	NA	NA	TGTGCCAGCAGTTTCCCGCAGCACAATGAGCAGTTCTTC	CASSFPQHNEQFF
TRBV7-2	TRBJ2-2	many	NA	TGTGCCACTCCCTTACCGAACACCGGGGAGCTGTTTTTT	CATPLPNTGELFF
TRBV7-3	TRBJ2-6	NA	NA	TGTGCCAGCAGTGGGACATATGGGGCCAACGTCCTGACTTTC	CASSGTYGANVLTF
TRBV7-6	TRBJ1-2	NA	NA	TGTGCCAGCATTATAACCGAGGAGGGGGAGTATGGCTATGACTACACCTTC	CASIITEEGEYGYDYTF
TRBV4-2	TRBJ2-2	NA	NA	TGTGCCAGCAGCCAAGCACAGTACCCTGACTTTAGCGGGGAGCTGTTTTTT	CASSQAQYPDFSGELFF
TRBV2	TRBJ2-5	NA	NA	TGTGCCAGCAGTGATACTGCGGGACAGCCGGGAGAGACCCAGTACTTC	CASSDTAGQPGETQYF
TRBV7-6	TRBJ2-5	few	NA	TGTGCCAGCAGCTTAAGGTGGTCGGGGGCCTTTGGGGAGACCCAGTACTTC	CASSLRWSGAFGETQYF
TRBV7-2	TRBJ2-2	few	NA	TGTGCCATACAAACAGCTACCGGGGAGCTGTTTTTT	CAIQTATGELFF
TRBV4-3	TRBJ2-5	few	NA	TGCGCCAGCAGCCAAGTTCTAGGGGCTGACCAAGAGACCCAGTACTTC	CASSQVLGADQETQYF
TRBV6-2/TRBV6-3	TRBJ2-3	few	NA	TGTGCCAGCAGTTACCTCCCCGGGCGCGGCACAGATACGCAGTATTTT	CASSYLPGRGTDTQYF
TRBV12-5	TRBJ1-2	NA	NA	TGTGCTAGTGTGTCCAACGGATATGGCTACACCTTC	CASVSNGYGYTF
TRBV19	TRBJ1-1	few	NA	TGTGCCAGTAGTGTTCCCCAATTTTGGGAAGGCACTGAAGCTTTCTTT	CASSVPQFWEGTEAFF
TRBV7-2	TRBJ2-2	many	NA	TGTGCCAGCAGCTTAGGGAGGTATACCTCGTCTACGAACACCGGGGAGCTGTTTTTT	CASSLGRYTSSTNTGELFF
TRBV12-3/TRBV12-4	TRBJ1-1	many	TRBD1	TGTGCCAGCAGTATCACAGGGGAAACTGAAGCTTTCTTT	CASSITGETEAFF
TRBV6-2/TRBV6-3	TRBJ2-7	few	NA	TGTGCCAGCAGTTACTCGGGAGAAACCTACGAGCAGTACTTC	CASSYSGETYEQYF
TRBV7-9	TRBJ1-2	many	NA	TGTGCCAGCACTCCTCCAGGAAGGCAGGACTATGGCTACACCTTC	CASTPPGRQDYGYTF
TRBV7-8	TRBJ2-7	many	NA	TGTGCCAGCAGCTTACTGCGGACGGGCCGGCTCTACGAGCAGTACTTC	CASSLLRTGRLYEQYF
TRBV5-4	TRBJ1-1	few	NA	TGTGCCAGCAGCCCGATGGTGGAAGGACCTGAAGCTTTCTTT	CASSPMVEGPEAFF
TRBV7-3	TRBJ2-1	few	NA	TGTGCCAGCAGCGCCGACGCGGGGAATGAGCAGTTCTTC	CASSADAGNEQFF
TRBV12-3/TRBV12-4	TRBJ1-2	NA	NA	TGTGCCAGCAGTTCTGGGGACATTCCCTACACCTTC	CASSSGDIPYTF
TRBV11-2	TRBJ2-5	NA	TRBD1	TGTGCCAGCAGCTTTCGGGACAGGGTTTCCCAAGAGACCCAGTACTTC	CASSFRDRVSQETQYF
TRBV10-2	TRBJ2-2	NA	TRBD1	TGCGCCAGCAGTGACGACAGGGAGTATGACGGGGAGCTGTTTTTT	CASSDDREYDGELFF
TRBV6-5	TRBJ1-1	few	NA	TGTGCCAGCAGTTACGAGCGGACCTTGAACACTGAAGCTTTCTTT	CASSYERTLNTEAFF
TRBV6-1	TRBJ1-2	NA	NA	TGTGCCAGCAGTGAATACGAGGGTCCCTATGGCTACACCTTC	CASSEYEGPYGYTF
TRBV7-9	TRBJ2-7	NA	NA	TGTGCCAGCAGCCTTCGACCCCAAAAGGAAATGGTATCCGAGCAGTACTTC	CASSLRPQKEMVSEQYF
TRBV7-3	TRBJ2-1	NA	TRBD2	TGTGCCAGCAGCTTACTGGGACTAGCAGTATACAATGAGCAGTTCTTC	CASSLLGLAVYNEQFF
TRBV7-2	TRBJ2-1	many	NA	TGTGCCAGCAGCTTAAGACGGGGGCCCTACAATGAGCAGTTCTTC	CASSLRRGPYNEQFF
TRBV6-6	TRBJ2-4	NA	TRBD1	TGTGCCAGCATCCCCTGGGACAGGGGGAGTCCGAACATTCAGTACTTC	CASIPWDRGSPNIQYF
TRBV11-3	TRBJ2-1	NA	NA	TGTGCCAGCAGCTTAGGAACGTCGGGTGAGCAGTTCTTC	CASSLGTSGEQFF